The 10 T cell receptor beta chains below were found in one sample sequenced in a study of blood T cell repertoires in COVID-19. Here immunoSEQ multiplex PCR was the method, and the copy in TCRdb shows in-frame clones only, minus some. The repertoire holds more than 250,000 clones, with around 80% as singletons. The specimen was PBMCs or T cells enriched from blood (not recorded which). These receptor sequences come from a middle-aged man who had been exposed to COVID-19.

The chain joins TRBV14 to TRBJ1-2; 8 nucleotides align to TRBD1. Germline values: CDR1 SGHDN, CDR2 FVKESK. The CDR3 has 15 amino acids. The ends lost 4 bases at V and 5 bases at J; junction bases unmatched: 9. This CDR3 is CASSPFQGAGYGYTF. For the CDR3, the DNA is TGTGCCAGCAGCCCCTTTCAGGGGGCAGGGTATGGCTACACCTTC.

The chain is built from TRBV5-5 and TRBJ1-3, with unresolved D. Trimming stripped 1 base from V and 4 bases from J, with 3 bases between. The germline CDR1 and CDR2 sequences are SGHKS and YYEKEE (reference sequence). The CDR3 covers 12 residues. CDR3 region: CASSLLGNTIYF. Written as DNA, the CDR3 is TGTGCCAGCAGCTTGCTGGGAAACACCATATATTTT.

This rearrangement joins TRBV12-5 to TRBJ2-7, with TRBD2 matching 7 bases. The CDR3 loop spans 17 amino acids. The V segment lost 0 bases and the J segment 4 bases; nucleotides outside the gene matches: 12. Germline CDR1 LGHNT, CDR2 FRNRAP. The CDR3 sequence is CASGLVLTVGAGYEQYF. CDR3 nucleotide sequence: TGTGCTAGTGGTTTGGTATTAACCGTCGGAGCGGGGTACGAGCAGTACTTC.

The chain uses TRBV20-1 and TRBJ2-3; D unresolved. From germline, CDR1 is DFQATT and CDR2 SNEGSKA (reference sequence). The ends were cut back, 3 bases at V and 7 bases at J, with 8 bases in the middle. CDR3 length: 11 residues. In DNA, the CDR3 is TGCAGTGCTAGCGAGGAGCATACGCAGTATTTT. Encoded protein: CSASEEHTQYF.

For the CDR3, the DNA is TGTGCCAGCAGCACCGACAGGGTTCGAGGGGCTTTCTTT. Translating it yields CASSTDRVRGAFF. This chain connects TRBV11-2 to TRBJ1-1, with 7 bases that match TRBD1. The germline gives CDR1 SGHAT, CDR2 FQNNGV. The CDR3 has 13 residues. V lost 5 bases, J lost 11 bases, and 11 bases stayed unmatched.

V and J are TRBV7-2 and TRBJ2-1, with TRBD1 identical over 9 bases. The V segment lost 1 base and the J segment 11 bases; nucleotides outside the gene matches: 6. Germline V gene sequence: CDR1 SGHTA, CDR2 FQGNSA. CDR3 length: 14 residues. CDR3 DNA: TGTGCCAGCAGCTTAGTTTCTGGGACAGGGAAGCAGTTCTTC. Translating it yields CASSLVSGTGKQFF.

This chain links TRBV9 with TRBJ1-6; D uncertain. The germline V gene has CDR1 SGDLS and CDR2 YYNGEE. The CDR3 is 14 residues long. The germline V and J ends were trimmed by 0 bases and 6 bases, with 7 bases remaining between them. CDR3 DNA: TGTGCCAGCAGCGTAGTCGAGGGTAATTCACCCCTCCACTTT. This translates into CASSVVEGNSPLHF.

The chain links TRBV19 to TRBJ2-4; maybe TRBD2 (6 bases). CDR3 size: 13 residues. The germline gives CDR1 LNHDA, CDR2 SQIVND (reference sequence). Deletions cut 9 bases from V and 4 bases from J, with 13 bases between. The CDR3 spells CASRGTEKNIQYF. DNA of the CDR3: TGTGCCAGCCGCGGGACGGAAAAAAACATTCAGTACTTC.

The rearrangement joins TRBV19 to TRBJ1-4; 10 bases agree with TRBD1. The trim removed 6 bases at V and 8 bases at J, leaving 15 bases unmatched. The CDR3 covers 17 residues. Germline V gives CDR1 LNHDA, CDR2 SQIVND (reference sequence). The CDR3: CASSQPRQGAMTEKLFF. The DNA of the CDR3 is TGTGCCAGTAGCCAACCCCGACAGGGGGCAATGACGGAAAAACTGTTTTTT.

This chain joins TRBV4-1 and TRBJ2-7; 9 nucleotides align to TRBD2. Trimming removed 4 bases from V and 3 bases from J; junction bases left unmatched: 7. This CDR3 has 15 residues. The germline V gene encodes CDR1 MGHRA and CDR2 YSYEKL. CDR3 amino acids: CASSPATSGYYEQYF. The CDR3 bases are TGCGCCAGCAGCCCAGCTACTAGCGGGTACTACGAGCAGTACTTC.